The 10 T cell receptor beta chains listed next were all sequenced from one sample in a study of T cell repertoires in cytomegalovirus infection. A single record per CDR3 protein comes from TCRdb applying MiXCR to the reads. Among 250,000 to 300,000 distinct CDR3 sequences listed, approximately 15% were seen once. Material: CD8+ T cells from PBMCs. These receptors all come from a human donor in good health (CMV status not recorded). Some clones in this sample may be carry-over from other donors' samples.

This clonotype appeared many times. The CDR3 reads CASSLRSRGATDTQYF. In DNA, the CDR3 is TGTGCCAGCAGCTTAAGGTCTCGGGGGGCCACAGATACGCAGTATTTT. The rearrangement links TRBV7-2 to TRBJ2-3; possibly TRBD2 for D (7 bases). This CDR3 comprises 16 residues. The germline V gene has CDR1 SGHTA and CDR2 FQGNSA. V was pared by 2 bases and J by 2 bases, with 14 bases between. Full variable domain (rest looked up from reference TRBV7-2 and TRBJ2-3): GAGVSQSPSNKVTEKGKDVELRCDPISGHTALYWYRQSLGQGLEFLIYFQGNSAPDKSGLPSDRFSAERTGGSVSTLTIQRTQQEDSAVYLCASSLRSRGATDTQYFGPGTRLTVL.

In this sample, this clonotype turned up many times. The chain combines TRBV7-9 with TRBJ2-5; D not resolved. CDR3 length equals 15 residues. Trimming left V 5 bases short and J 2 bases short, with 15 bases between. Germline loops: CDR1 SEHNR, CDR2 FQNEAQ (reference sequence). Here the CDR3 reads CASSPVSLTQETQYF. For the CDR3, the DNA is TGTGCCAGCAGCCCAGTTAGCCTGACGCAAGAGACCCAGTACTTC. The full variable domain, with the rest looked up from reference TRBV7-9 and TRBJ2-5, is DTGVSQNPRHKITKRGQNVTFRCDPISEHNRLYWYRQTLGQGPEFLTYFQNEAQLEKSRLLSDRFSAERPKGSFSTLEIQRTEQGDSAMYLCASSPVSLTQETQYFGPGTRLLVL.

This clonotype was seen more than once but under ten times. V gene TRBV5-4 combines with J gene TRBJ2-7, with D perhaps TRBD1 (5 bases). The CDR3 consists of 14 residues. Trimming stripped 1 base from V and 2 bases from J, with 10 bases between. Germline V gene sequence: CDR1 SGHNT, CDR2 YYREEE (reference sequence). CDR3 residues: CASSLISGPYEQYF. The CDR3 DNA reads TGTGCCAGCAGCTTGATTTCAGGGCCCTACGAGCAGTACTTC.

This clonotype has ten or more counts. The genes are TRBV7-8 and TRBJ2-5, with unresolved D. The ends were cut back, 3 bases at V and 5 bases at J, with 10 bases in the middle. Per the germline V gene, CDR1 is SGHVS and CDR2 is FQNEAQ. The CDR3 consists of 13 residues. In nucleotides, the CDR3 is TGTGCCAGCAGCTTTGTCGGCCGGGAGACCCAGTACTTC. Amino acids: CASSFVGRETQYF.

This clonotype was counted ten times or more. The chain joins TRBV6-1 to TRBJ2-5; D is possibly TRBD1 (6 bases). V was cut by 7 bases and J by 0 bases, with 18 bases left in between. CDR1 is MNHNS, CDR2 SASEGT, per germline. There are 16 residues in the CDR3. The CDR3 DNA follows: TGTGCCAGCACCGCAGGGGCAGGGCCATACCAAGAGACCCAGTACTTC. Protein: CASTAGAGPYQETQYF.

Only a few counts were recorded for this clonotype. This sequence joins TRBV27 and TRBJ1-4, with D maybe TRBD1 (6 bases). Germline V CDR1 and CDR2: MNHEY, SMNVEV (reference sequence). The V end was cut by 2 bases, the J end by 12 bases, with 13 bases between. The CDR3 spans 13 residues. The CDR3 DNA follows: TGTGCCAGCAGTTTAAGTTCGGCAGGGGAACTGTTTTTT. The encoded protein is CASSLSSAGELFF.

This clonotype was counted many times. The chain recombines TRBV7-2 with TRBJ2-7; D not resolved. V lost 4 bases and J lost 3, with 10 bases in between. CDR3 length equals 13 residues. The germline V gene has CDR1 SGHTA and CDR2 FQGNSA. CDR3 nucleotides: TGTGCCAGCAGCTCCTCTATCGGCTACGAGCAGTACTTC. As protein: CASSSSIGYEQYF.

This clonotype has just a few counts. The CDR3 nucleotides read TGCAGTGCTCGTGGGACTAGCGGGGGGTTCGGTGAGCAGTTCTTC. Protein: CSARGTSGGFGEQFF. The genes are TRBV20-1 and TRBJ2-1, with 15 bases aligning to TRBD2. Per the germline V gene, CDR1 is DFQATT and CDR2 is SNEGSKA (reference sequence). Trimming took 5 bases from V and 9 from J; bases not matched to a gene: 8. This CDR3 has 15 residues.

J is TRBJ1-1 and V is TRBV29-1; TRBD1 matches 7 bases. The trim removed 7 bases at V and 0 bases at J, leaving 17 bases unmatched. The CDR3 length is 17 residues. In germline, CDR1 is SQVTM, CDR2 ANQGSEA. CDR3: CSAPFWDRYGMNTEAFF. CDR3 DNA sequence: TGCAGCGCCCCTTTTTGGGACAGATATGGTATGAACACTGAAGCTTTCTTT.

The chain recombines TRBV29-1 with TRBJ2-7; maybe TRBD1 (7 bases). Trimming removed 7 bases at V and 4 bases at J, with 17 bases between. CDR3 length: 13 amino acids. Germline V gives CDR1 SQVTM, CDR2 ANQGSEA. CDR3 residues: CSAGGQGEYEQYF. The CDR3 DNA is TGCAGCGCAGGGGGGCAGGGGGAGTACGAGCAGTACTTC.